These 31 T cell receptor beta chains originate from one sample sequenced in a study of HIV-infected patients and healthy controls. Reverse transcription used around 500 ng RNA and constant-region primers for alpha and beta. Separate chain-specific third strand synthesis with multiplexing indices produced the alpha and beta libraries. Each CDR3 protein gets one entry after TCRdb re-called the 5' RACE reads with MiXCR. Altogether roughly 15,000 distinct CDR3 sequences are present, more than 8% being singletons, with the ten largest covering less than 6.5%. The repertoire came from unfractionated whole blood and reflected all unsorted peripheral T cells. Sequencing was done on a sample of blood. These receptors came from an adult in good health.

This clonotype has ten or more counts. The chain links TRBV29-1 to TRBJ2-5; maybe TRBD1 (6 bases). CDR1 SQVTM and CDR2 ANQGSEA come from the germline V gene. Trimming left V 4 bases short and J 2 bases short, with 14 bases between. The CDR3 extends over 14 amino acids. The CDR3 DNA reads TGCAGCGTTGTCCCAGGGGAATCACAAGAGACCCAGTACTTC. Protein product: CSVVPGESQETQYF.

In this sample, this clonotype turned up many times. J is TRBJ2-3 and V is TRBV6-5; the D gene is possibly TRBD2 (6 bases). The V gene lost 0 bases and the J gene lost 7 bases, with 14 bases spanning the gap. The germline gives CDR1 MNHEY, CDR2 SVGAGI. The CDR3 length is 15 residues. The CDR3 nucleotides are TGTGCCAGCAGTTACTCTCCTACCCTAGCGTATACGCAGTATTTT. It yields the protein CASSYSPTLAYTQYF.

The rearrangement links TRBV29-1 to TRBJ1-1, with TRBD1 matching 7 bases. This CDR3 comprises 11 residues. With V trimmed by 6 bases and J by 6 bases, 4 bases remained unmatched. Germline CDR1 SQVTM, CDR2 ANQGSEA. This CDR3 reads CSVPGQPEAFF. CDR3 coding DNA: TGCAGCGTACCGGGACAGCCTGAAGCTTTCTTT. The full variable domain, completed using reference TRBV29-1 and TRBJ1-1, is SAVISQKPSRDICQRGTSLTIQCQVDSQVTMMFWYRQQPGQSLTLIATANQGSEATYESGFVIDKFPISRPNLTFSTLTVSNMSPEDSSIYLCSVPGQPEAFFGQGTRLTVV.

The sample holds many counts of this clonotype. This chain links TRBV7-9 with TRBJ2-3, with 11 bases fitting TRBD2. The CDR3 has 16 residues. The germline CDR1 and CDR2 sequences are SEHNR and FQNEAQ (reference sequence). V shed 5 bases and J 3 bases; nucleotides not matched to a gene: 7. This CDR3 reads CASSPRGLAETDTQYF. The CDR3 DNA reads TGTGCCAGCAGCCCACGGGGACTAGCGGAGACAGATACGCAGTATTTT.

This clonotype was counted ten times or more. The rearrangement uses TRBV20-1 and TRBJ2-3; D call uncertain. V was clipped by 3 bases and J by 1 base, with 11 bases between them. This CDR3 has 14 amino acids. CDR1 DFQATT and CDR2 SNEGSKA come from the germline V gene (reference sequence). CDR3: CSARAVIRTDTQYF. CDR3 coding DNA: TGCAGTGCTAGGGCGGTAATTCGCACAGATACGCAGTATTTT.

This chain connects TRBV5-8 to TRBJ2-5; TRBD2 matches 10 bases. J lost 5 bases, V lost 4 bases, and 8 bases had no gene match. This CDR3 is 15 amino acids long. CDR1 is SGHTS and CDR2 is YDEGEE in the germline V gene. DNA of the CDR3: TGTGCCAGCAGCACGAGCGGGAGGGCCTGGGAGACCCAGTACTTC. Translation: CASSTSGRAWETQYF.

This clonotype was detected many times. The genes are TRBV7-6 and TRBJ2-3; 8 bases align to TRBD1. The germline V gene encodes CDR1 SGHVS and CDR2 FNYEAQ. V dropped 5 bases and J dropped 0; count of bases not matched to a gene: 4. The CDR3 totals 15 residues. Here the CDR3 reads CASSAQGASTDTQYF. CDR3 nucleotide sequence: TGTGCCAGCAGCGCGCAGGGGGCTAGCACAGATACGCAGTATTTT. Variable domain in full (rest from reference TRBV7-6 and TRBJ2-3): GAGVSQSPRYKVTKRGQDVALRCDPISGHVSLYWYRQALGQGPEFLTYFNYEAQQDKSGLPNDRFSAERPEGSISTLTIQRTEQRDSAMYRCASSAQGASTDTQYFGPGTRLTVL.

The sample holds many counts of this clonotype. This rearrangement joins TRBV12-3 or TRBV12-4 to TRBJ1-5; possibly TRBD1 for D (5 bases). V was shortened by 6 bases and J by 2 bases, with 11 bases between the two germline ends. The CDR3 covers 14 residues. In DNA form, the CDR3 reads TGTGCCAGCAGGAGAATGGGGGGCAATCAGCCCCAGCATTTT. Amino acids: CASRRMGGNQPQHF.

This clonotype was seen ten or more times. One junction end disagrees with the germline gene, perhaps due to a read error. The chain has TRBV7-8 and TRBJ2-5; 7 bases agree with TRBD1. The CDR3 has 14 residues. The germline V gene has CDR1 SGHVS and CDR2 FQNEAQ. CDR3 residues: CASSLAETTGFRVF. DNA of the CDR3: TGTGCCAGCAGCTTAGCTGAGACGACAGGGTTCAGGGTCTTC.

This clonotype showed up just a few times. The chain combines TRBV29-1 with TRBJ1-1; D is unclear. CDR3 length equals 13 residues. The V and J ends lost 5 bases and 0 bases respectively, with 10 bases between them. Germline V gene lookup returns CDR1 SQVTM and CDR2 ANQGSEA. CDR3 in DNA: TGCAGCGTTTTATCAGAATTGAACACTGAAGCTTTCTTT. Its protein product is CSVLSELNTEAFF.

This clonotype has only a few counts. This chain joins TRBV28 and TRBJ2-7; maybe TRBD2 (7 bases). The CDR3 loop spans 14 amino acids. From germline, CDR1 is MDHEN and CDR2 SYDVKM. The CDR3 nucleotides read TGTGTCGTGGGGGGCGGGAGTATCGCCTACGAGCAGTACGTC. It specifies CVVGGGSIAYEQYV.

This clonotype was recorded at least ten times. The V gene is TRBV7-9, the J gene TRBJ2-5; 9 bases fit TRBD2. This CDR3 is built from 14 residues. Germline V CDR1 and CDR2: SEHNR, FQNEAQ (reference sequence). V lost 4 bases to trimming and J lost 5 bases; unmatched junction nucleotides: 5. The CDR3: CASSSPSGIETQYF. The CDR3 DNA follows: TGTGCCAGCAGCTCCCCTAGCGGGATTGAGACCCAGTACTTC. Looking up the rest from reference TRBV7-9 and TRBJ2-5 gives the full variable domain: DTGVSQNPRHKITKRGQNVTFRCDPISEHNRLYWYRQTLGQGPEFLTYFQNEAQLEKSRLLSDRFSAERPKGSFSTLEIQRTEQGDSAMYLCASSSPSGIETQYFGPGTRLLVL.

By share, this clonotype counts as medium-sized. V is TRBV28 and J is TRBJ2-7, with D unclear. With 5 bases removed from V and 0 bases from J, the gap between germline ends came to 11 bases. Per germline, CDR1 MDHEN and CDR2 SYDVKM. This CDR3 is built from 14 residues. The DNA of the CDR3 is TGTGCCAGCAGTCCCCCCGAGTTCTCCTACGAGCAGTACTTC. Its translation: CASSPPEFSYEQYF.

By frequency in the sample, this clonotype is medium-sized. The chain is built from TRBV6-1 and TRBJ1-5; D ambiguous. CDR1 and CDR2 from the germline V gene are MNHNS and SASEGT. The CDR3 has 13 residues. V was cut by 3 bases and J by 6 bases, with 9 bases left in between. The CDR3 is CASSDDLRQPQHF. CDR3 DNA sequence: TGTGCCAGCAGTGACGACTTACGTCAGCCCCAGCATTTT.

As concerns this clonotype: A read error may explain this, as a much larger clone is one base away. V is TRBV7-9 and J is TRBJ1-1, with TRBD1 as a possible D gene (6 bases). Between the trimmed V and J ends, which lost 6 bases and 5 bases, there was a span of 19 bases. There are 15 residues in the CDR3. Germline lookup yields CDR1 SEHNR and CDR2 FQNEAQ (reference sequence). CDR3 sequence reads: CASRFGGGPKTEAFF. CDR3 in DNA: TGTGCCAGCAGGTTCGGCGGGGGGCCAAAGACTGAAGCTTTCTTT. The variable domain in full, with the rest retrieved from reference TRBV7-9 and TRBJ1-1, is DTGVSQNPRHKITKRGQNVTFRCDPISEHNRLYWYRQTLGQGPEFLTYFQNEAQLEKSRLLSDRFSAERPKGSFSTLEIQRTEQGDSAMYLCASRFGGGPKTEAFFGQGTRLTVV.

The chain combines TRBV5-6 with TRBJ2-3; 8 bases fit TRBD2. The junction had 7 bases not matched to a gene; V was cut back by 0 bases and J by 1 base. Germline V gives CDR1 SGHDT, CDR2 YYEEEE. CDR3 length equals 17 residues. The CDR3 is CASSLGGGWPRTDTQYF. As DNA, the CDR3 is TGTGCCAGCAGCTTGGGCGGGGGGTGGCCCCGCACAGATACGCAGTATTTT. The full variable domain, completed using reference TRBV5-6 and TRBJ2-3, is DAGVTQSPTHLIKTRGQQVTLRCSPKSGHDTVSWYQQALGQGPQFIFQYYEEEERQRGNFPDRFSGHQFPNYSSELNVNALLLGDSALYLCASSLGGGWPRTDTQYFGPGTRLTVL.

This clonotype came up many times. The chain couples TRBV30 to TRBJ2-1; D unresolved. Between the trimmed V and J ends, which lost 5 bases and 4 bases, there was a span of 6 bases. CDR1 is GTSNPN, CDR2 SVGIG, per germline (reference sequence). The CDR3 covers 11 residues. CDR3 protein: CAWEQYNEQFF. For the CDR3, the DNA is TGTGCCTGGGAACAATACAATGAGCAGTTCTTC.

This clonotype has a count of ten or more. V and J are TRBV7-2 and TRBJ2-4; the D gene is possibly TRBD1 (5 bases). The ends were cut back, 5 bases at V and 8 bases at J, with 16 bases in the middle. In germline, CDR1 is SGHTA, CDR2 FQGNSA. The CDR3 consists of 14 residues. CDR3 bases: TGTGCCAGCAGCCCAATGGGCCCCAGGGACATTCAGTACTTC. It yields the protein CASSPMGPRDIQYF.

This clonotype was detected many times. The chain recombines TRBV6-6 with TRBJ2-7, with 10 bases lining up with TRBD2. V lost 4 bases and J lost 4; bases outside the gene matches: 13. Germline V lookup: CDR1 MNHNY, CDR2 SVGAGI (reference sequence). There are 17 residues in the CDR3. CDR3: CASSSRLAGGPGYEQYV. Written as DNA, the CDR3 is TGTGCCAGCAGTTCGAGATTAGCGGGAGGTCCGGGGTACGAGCAGTACGTC.

The chain uses TRBV7-2 and TRBJ2-3; D may correspond to TRBD1 or TRBD2 (7 bases each). V shed 1 base and J shed 8 bases, with 16 bases lying between them. The CDR3 totals 15 residues. The germline gives CDR1 SGHTA, CDR2 FQGNSA. Written as DNA, the CDR3 is TGTGCCAGCAGCTTAGTCGGCAGGGGGGAGGGTACGCAGTATTTT. Its protein product is CASSLVGRGEGTQYF.

Ten or more counts support this clonotype. V usage is TRBV20-1 and J usage is TRBJ1-1; D remains unclear. Per germline, CDR1 DFQATT and CDR2 SNEGSKA (reference sequence). The length of the CDR3 is 12 residues. The ends were cut back, 3 bases at V and 5 bases at J, with 10 bases in the middle. The CDR3 reads CSASVGKTEAFF. The CDR3, as DNA: TGCAGTGCTAGTGTAGGTAAAACTGAAGCTTTCTTT.

There are many counts of this clonotype. V is TRBV30 and J is TRBJ1-1; 11 bases are a match to TRBD1. V lost 2 bases, J lost 5 bases, and 7 bases stayed unmatched. The germline CDR1 and CDR2 sequences are GTSNPN and SVGIG (reference sequence). CDR3 length: 15 residues. The CDR3 protein is CAWSTPGTGGTEAFF. CDR3 DNA sequence: TGTGCCTGGAGTACACCCGGGACAGGGGGGACTGAAGCTTTCTTT. The variable domain in full, with the rest retrieved from reference TRBV30 and TRBJ1-1, is SQTIHQWPATLVQPVGSPLSLECTVEGTSNPNLYWYRQAAGRGLQLLFYSVGIGQISSEVPQNLSASRPQDRQFILSSKKLLLSDSGFYLCAWSTPGTGGTEAFFGQGTRLTVV.

This clonotype ranks as medium-sized (0.01 to 0.1%). The chain employs TRBV6-4 and TRBJ2-1, with 9 bases aligning to TRBD1. J was trimmed by 6 bases and V by 0 bases; bases with no gene match: 0. Looked up from germline, CDR1 is MRHNA and CDR2 is SNTAGT. The CDR3 has 14 residues. DNA for the CDR3: TGTGCCAGCAGTGACTCGACAGGGGGCAATGAGCAGTTCTTC. Protein sequence: CASSDSTGGNEQFF.

At least ten counts were recorded for this clonotype. The chain combines TRBV2 with TRBJ2-1; possibly TRBD1 for D (7 bases). This CDR3 is built from 12 residues. Deletions cut 6 bases from V and 15 bases from J, with 18 bases between. Germline loops: CDR1 SNHLY, CDR2 FYNNEI. Written as DNA, the CDR3 is TGTGCCAGCAGATTGGACCAGGGGGGTCTGTTCTTC. Residues: CASRLDQGGLFF.

By share, this clonotype counts as medium-sized. The gene calls are TRBV5-1 and TRBJ2-2, with 7 bases identical to TRBD1. The germline CDR1 and CDR2 sequences are SGHRS and YFSETQ. This CDR3 has 15 amino acids. The V and J ends lost 5 bases and 4 bases, in that order; junction bases with no gene match: 8. This chain's CDR3 is CASRLTGESTGELFF. CDR3 nucleotides: TGCGCCAGCAGACTAACAGGGGAGAGCACCGGGGAGCTGTTTTTT.

The V and J genes are TRBV2 and TRBJ2-3; TRBD2 aligns across 7 bases. CDR1 and CDR2 from the germline V gene are SNHLY and FYNNEI. This CDR3 spans 17 amino acids. V trimming: 4 bases; J trimming: 2 bases; junction bases outside the gene matches: 12. The CDR3 protein is CASSGSVLADDTDTQYF. CDR3 nucleotide sequence: TGTGCCAGCAGTGGGAGTGTGCTAGCGGACGACACAGATACGCAGTATTTT.

This clonotype was observed at least ten times. CDR3 in amino acids: CASTVFGRIAQETQYF. In DNA form, the CDR3 reads TGTGCCAGCACGGTATTCGGACGTATAGCACAAGAGACCCAGTACTTC. The chain carries TRBV5-4 and TRBJ2-5; unclear D gene. V lost 6 bases and J 2 bases, leaving 20 bases between the germline ends. CDR1 SGHNT and CDR2 YYREEE come from the germline V gene (reference sequence). The CDR3 is 16 amino acids.

This clonotype turned up a few times. The rearrangement links TRBV6-5 to TRBJ2-2; 7 positions match TRBD1. Germline V gives CDR1 MNHEY, CDR2 SVGAGI. The V and J ends lost 4 bases and 8 bases, in that order; junction bases with no gene match: 4. The CDR3 is made up of 13 amino acids. The CDR3 DNA reads as TGTGCCAGCAGTTTCCAGGACAGGGGGGAGCTGTTTTTT. Translation: CASSFQDRGELFF.

Ten or more counts support this clonotype. The CDR3 nucleotides are TGTGCCACCAGCAGAGATTATACTAGCACAGATACGCAGTATTTT. It yields the protein CATSRDYTSTDTQYF. This chain joins TRBV15 and TRBJ2-3; D not resolved. Trimming removed 0 bases at V and 0 bases at J, with 7 bases between. Germline-derived CDR1 and CDR2 are LNHNV and YYDKDF (reference sequence). CDR3 length: 15 residues.

V usage is TRBV20-1 and J usage is TRBJ2-1; D uncertain. Trimming cost V 5 bases and J 5 bases, with 13 bases left between them. Germline CDR1 is DFQATT and CDR2 is SNEGSKA (reference sequence). The CDR3 covers 13 residues. CDR3 region: CSARARTDNEQFF. The CDR3 DNA sequence: TGCAGTGCTCGTGCGAGGACGGACAATGAGCAGTTCTTC.

In its sample, this clonotype was seen many times. V and J are TRBV10-3 and TRBJ2-5, with 7 bases fitting TRBD1. Per the germline V gene, CDR1 is ENHRY and CDR2 is SYGVKD. The CDR3 runs to 15 residues. V lost 6 bases to trimming and J lost 5 bases; unmatched junction nucleotides: 12. The CDR3 reads CAISRGTARSETQYF. In DNA form, the CDR3 reads TGTGCCATCAGCCGAGGGACAGCCCGTTCGGAGACCCAGTACTTC.